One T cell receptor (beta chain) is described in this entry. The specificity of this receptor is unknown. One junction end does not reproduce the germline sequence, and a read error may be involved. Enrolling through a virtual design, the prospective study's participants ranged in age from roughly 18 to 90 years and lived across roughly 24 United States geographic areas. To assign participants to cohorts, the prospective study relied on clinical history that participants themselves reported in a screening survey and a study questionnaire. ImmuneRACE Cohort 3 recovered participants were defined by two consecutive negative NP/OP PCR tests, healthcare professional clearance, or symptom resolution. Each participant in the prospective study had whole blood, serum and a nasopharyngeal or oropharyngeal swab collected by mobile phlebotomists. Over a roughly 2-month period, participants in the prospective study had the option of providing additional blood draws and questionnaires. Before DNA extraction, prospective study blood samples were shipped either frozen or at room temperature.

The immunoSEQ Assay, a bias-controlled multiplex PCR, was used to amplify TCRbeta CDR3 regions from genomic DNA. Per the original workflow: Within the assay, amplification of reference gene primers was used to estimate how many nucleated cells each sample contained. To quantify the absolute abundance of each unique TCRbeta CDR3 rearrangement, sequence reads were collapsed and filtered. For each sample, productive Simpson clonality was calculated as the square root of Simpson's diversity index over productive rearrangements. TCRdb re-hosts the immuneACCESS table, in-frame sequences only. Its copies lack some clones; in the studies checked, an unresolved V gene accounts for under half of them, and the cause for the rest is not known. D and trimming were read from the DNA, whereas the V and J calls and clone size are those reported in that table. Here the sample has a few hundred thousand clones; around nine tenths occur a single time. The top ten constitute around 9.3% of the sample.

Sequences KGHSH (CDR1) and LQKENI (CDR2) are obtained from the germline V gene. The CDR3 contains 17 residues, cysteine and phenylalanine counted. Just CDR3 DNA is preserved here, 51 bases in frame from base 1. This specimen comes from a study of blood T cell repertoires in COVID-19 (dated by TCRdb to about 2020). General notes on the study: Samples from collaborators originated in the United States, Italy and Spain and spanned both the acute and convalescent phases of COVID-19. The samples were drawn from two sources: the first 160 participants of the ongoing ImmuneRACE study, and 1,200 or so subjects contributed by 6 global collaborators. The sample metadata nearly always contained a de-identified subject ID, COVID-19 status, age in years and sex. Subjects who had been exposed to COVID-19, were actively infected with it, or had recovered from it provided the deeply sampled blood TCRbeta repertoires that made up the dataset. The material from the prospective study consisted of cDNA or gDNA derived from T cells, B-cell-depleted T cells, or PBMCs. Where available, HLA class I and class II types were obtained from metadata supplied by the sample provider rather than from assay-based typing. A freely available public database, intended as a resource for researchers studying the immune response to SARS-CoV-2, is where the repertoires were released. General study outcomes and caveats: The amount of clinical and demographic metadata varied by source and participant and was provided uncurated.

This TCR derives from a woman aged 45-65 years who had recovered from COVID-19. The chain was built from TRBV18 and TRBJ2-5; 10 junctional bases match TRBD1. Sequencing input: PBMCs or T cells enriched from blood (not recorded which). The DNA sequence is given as TGTGCCAGCTCATCACCAACCGGGACAGGGGTTTTCGAGACCCAGTACTTC. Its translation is CASSSPTGTGVFETQYF.